This T cell receptor (beta chain) is from a study of blood T cell repertoires in COVID-19. About the research overall: The United States, Italy and Spain supplied acute and convalescent COVID-19 samples. Sources were T cells, B-cell-depleted T cells, or PBMCs; the material itself was cDNA or gDNA.

In the authors' workflow: Scientists estimated how many nucleated cells there were by amplifying reference gene primers. The method was immunoSEQ multiplex PCR; TCRdb's version includes in-frame clones alone and lacks a portion of them. D and trimming come from the DNA, and the V and J calls and clone size come from that table. The repertoire holds some 110,000 clones, with around nine tenths as singletons. The sequence derives from a man between 35 and 55 years old with acute or convalescent COVID-19. Sequenced sample: peripheral blood.

The CDR3 sequence is CAWSGGYETQYF. The CDR3 DNA is TGTGCCTGGAGTGGAGGGTACGAGACCCAGTACTTC. The gene calls are TRBV30 and TRBJ2-5, with a possible D match to TRBD2 (5 bases). V was pared by 1 base and J by 5 bases, with 8 bases between. There are 12 residues in the CDR3. The germline CDR1 and CDR2 sequences are GTSNPN and SVGIG (reference sequence).